This TCR beta chain was sequenced during a study of cytomegalovirus exposure and HLA in healthy donors. For the study at large: Genotyping of under 500 donors showed that about 79% belonged to the Caucasian-associated ancestry cluster.

V shed 5 bases and J 5 bases; nucleotides not matched to a gene: 10. The germline V gene has CDR1 SGHNT and CDR2 YYREEE (reference sequence). The length of the CDR3 is 15 residues. Amplification used 60 Vbeta primers and 13 Jbeta primers. Some clones are missing from TCRdb's copy, which holds only in-frame ones; the method was immunoSEQ multiplex PCR. Of 100,000 or so clones listed, 76% were seen once; the top ten hold 8.2%. Healthy bone marrow donors made up the cohort. Turning to this clone: The target antigen is unknown.

Findings of the study overall: Rarity characterized most TCR sequences, yet some public TCRs appeared in many donors. Within an earlier analysis, most TCR beta V segments proved productive either about 87% or about 30% of the time.

The source of this sequence is a man aged 35 to 55 in good health and CMV-seropositive. Sequenced: PBMCs. The gene calls are TRBV5-4 and TRBJ2-5; 9 bases agree with TRBD2. The CDR3 nucleotides are TGTGCCAGCAGTTCCCGCGCGGGGGGGCGGGAGACCCAGTACTTC. This encodes CASSSRAGGRETQYF.